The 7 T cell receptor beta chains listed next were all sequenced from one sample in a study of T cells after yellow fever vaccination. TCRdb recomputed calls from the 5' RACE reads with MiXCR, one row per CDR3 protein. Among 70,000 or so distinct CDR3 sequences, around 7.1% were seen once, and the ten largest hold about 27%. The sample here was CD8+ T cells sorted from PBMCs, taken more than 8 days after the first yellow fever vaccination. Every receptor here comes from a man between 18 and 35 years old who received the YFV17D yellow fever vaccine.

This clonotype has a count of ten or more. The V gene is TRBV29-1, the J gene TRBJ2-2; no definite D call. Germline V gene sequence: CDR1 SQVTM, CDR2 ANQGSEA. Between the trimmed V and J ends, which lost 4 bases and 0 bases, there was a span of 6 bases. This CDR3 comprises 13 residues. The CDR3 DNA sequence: TGCAGCGTTGTAGGGCCGAACACCGGGGAGCTGTTTTTT. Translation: CSVVGPNTGELFF.

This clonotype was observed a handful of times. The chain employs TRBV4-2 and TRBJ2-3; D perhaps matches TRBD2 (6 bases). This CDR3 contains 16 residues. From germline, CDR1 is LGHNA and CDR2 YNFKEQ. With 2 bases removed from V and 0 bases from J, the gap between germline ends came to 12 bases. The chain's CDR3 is CASSQLLADSTDTQYF. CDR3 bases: TGTGCCAGCAGCCAACTCTTAGCGGATAGCACAGATACGCAGTATTTT.

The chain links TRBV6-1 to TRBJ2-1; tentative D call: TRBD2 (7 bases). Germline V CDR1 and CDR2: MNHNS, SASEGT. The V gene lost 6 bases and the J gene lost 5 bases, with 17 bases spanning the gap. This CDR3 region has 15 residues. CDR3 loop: CASRRRGGANNEQFF. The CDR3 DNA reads TGTGCCAGCAGAAGGAGGGGGGGGGCGAACAATGAGCAGTTCTTC.

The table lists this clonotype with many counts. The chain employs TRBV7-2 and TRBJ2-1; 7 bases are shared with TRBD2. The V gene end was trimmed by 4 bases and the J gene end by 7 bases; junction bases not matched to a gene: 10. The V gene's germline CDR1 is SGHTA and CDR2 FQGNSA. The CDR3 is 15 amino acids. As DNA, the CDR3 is TGTGCCAGCAGCTCCGGGACCGGGGGGTGGAATGAGCAGTTCTTC. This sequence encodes CASSSGTGGWNEQFF. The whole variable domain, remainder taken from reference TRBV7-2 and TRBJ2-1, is GAGVSQSPSNKVTEKGKDVELRCDPISGHTALYWYRQSLGQGLEFLIYFQGNSAPDKSGLPSDRFSAERTGGSVSTLTIQRTQQEDSAVYLCASSSGTGGWNEQFFGPGTRLTVL.

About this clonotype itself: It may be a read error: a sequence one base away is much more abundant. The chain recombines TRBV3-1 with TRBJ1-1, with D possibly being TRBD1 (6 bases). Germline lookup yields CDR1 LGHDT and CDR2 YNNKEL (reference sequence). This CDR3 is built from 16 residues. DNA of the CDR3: TGTGACAGCAGCCATGGACGGGACACTATGAACACTGAAGCTTTCTTT. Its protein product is CDSSHGRDTMNTEAFF.

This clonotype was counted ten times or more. In DNA, the CDR3 is TGCAGCGTTGGAGGGCAGGTCCTAAGCTCCTACGAGCAGTACTTC. Translation: CSVGGQVLSSYEQYF. The rearrangement joins TRBV29-1 to TRBJ2-7, with D perhaps TRBD2 (5 bases). CDR1 is SQVTM and CDR2 is ANQGSEA in the germline V gene. Trimming took 4 bases from V and 0 from J, leaving 16 bases between them. The CDR3 is made up of 15 amino acids.

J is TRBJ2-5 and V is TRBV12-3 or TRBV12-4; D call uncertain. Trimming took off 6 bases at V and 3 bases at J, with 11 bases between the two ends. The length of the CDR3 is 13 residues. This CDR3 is CASSPDGKETQYF. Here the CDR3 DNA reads TGTGCCAGCAGCCCCGACGGTAAAGAGACCCAGTACTTC.